The 19 T cell receptor beta chains listed next were all sequenced from one sample in a study of blood T cell repertoires in COVID-19. Sequenced by immunoSEQ multiplex PCR; TCRdb stores in-frame clones only, minus some. The repertoire holds roughly 100,000 clones, more than 80% seen once, with 4.5% in the top ten. Input material: peripheral blood. All receptors derive from a human donor in a cohort sampled during active COVID-19.

A word on this clone: The same CDR3 is also encoded by other DNA sequences in this sample. The chain uses TRBV11-2 and TRBJ2-2; D remains unclear. The CDR3 covers 13 residues. The V and J ends lost 5 bases and 0 bases respectively, with 4 bases between them. CDR1 is SGHAT and CDR2 is FQNNGV in the germline V gene. DNA for the CDR3: TGTGCCAGCAGCCTTACGAACACCGGGGAGCTGTTTTTT. Its translation is CASSLTNTGELFF.

The chain links TRBV6-2 or TRBV6-3 to TRBJ1-2, with 8 bases matching TRBD1. Germline lookup yields CDR1 MNHEY and CDR2 SVGEGT. The CDR3 loop spans 17 amino acids. The V gene end was trimmed by 2 bases and the J gene end by 8 bases; junction bases not matched to a gene: 16. The CDR3 nucleotides read TGTGCCAGCAGTTACCCACCAGGGGGCAGCTCCACGGAGGGCTACACCTTC. As protein: CASSYPPGGSSTEGYTF.

This clone was seen a single time. The gene calls are TRBV6-6 and TRBJ1-1, with D unresolved. The V gene lost 2 bases and the J gene lost 10 bases, with 11 bases spanning the gap. The CDR3 is made up of 12 amino acids. Per germline, CDR1 MNHNY and CDR2 SVGAGI (reference sequence). The CDR3 region has the DNA TGTGCCAGCAGTTACGAGAGGGAGGGAGCTTTCTTT. This encodes CASSYEREGAFF.

This sequence joins TRBV7-6 and TRBJ1-1; D remains ambiguous. Per the germline V gene, CDR1 is SGHVS and CDR2 is FNYEAQ. The CDR3 is 15 residues long. Trimming left V 1 base short and J 4 bases short, with 13 bases between. The CDR3 bases are TGTGCCAGCAGCTTAGGGATGGGAGGGAGCACTGAAGCTTTCTTT. This encodes CASSLGMGGSTEAFF.

This clone was counted once. The rearrangement uses TRBV9 and TRBJ1-2, with a possible D match to TRBD1 (5 bases). This CDR3 is 18 amino acids long. CDR1 is SGDLS, CDR2 YYNGEE, per germline. V was trimmed by 0 bases and J by 0 bases, leaving 18 bases between them. The CDR3 here is CASSVERTSGLANYGYTF. In nucleotides, the CDR3 is TGTGCCAGCAGCGTAGAACGGACATCAGGCCTAGCTAACTATGGCTACACCTTC.

The chain recombines TRBV7-6 with TRBJ1-6; maybe TRBD1 (5 bases). Trimming removed 1 base at V and 7 bases at J, with 14 bases between. Germline CDR1 and CDR2: SGHVS and FNYEAQ. The CDR3 contains 16 residues. The CDR3: CASSLDSGGQNSPLHF. The CDR3 DNA reads TGTGCCAGCAGCTTAGATTCGGGGGGTCAAAATTCACCCCTCCACTTT.

The CDR3: CASGPVNTGELFF. The CDR3 DNA reads as TGTGCCAGCGGGCCGGTGAACACCGGGGAGCTGTTTTTT. The V gene is TRBV7-3, the J gene TRBJ2-2; D is ambiguous. V was trimmed by 8 bases and J by 1 base, leaving 8 bases between them. The CDR3 loop spans 13 amino acids. The germline V gene has CDR1 SGHTA and CDR2 FQGTGA.

The genes are TRBV12-3 or TRBV12-4 and TRBJ1-1, with D tentatively TRBD1 (6 bases). This CDR3 has 13 amino acids. V lost 3 bases, J lost 11 bases, and 16 bases lay in between. The DNA for the CDR3 is TGTGCCAGCAGTTTCAACGGGGGGCGCCGGGCTTTCTTT. Residues: CASSFNGGRRAFF.

The chain employs TRBV2 and TRBJ2-7, with TRBD1 as a possible D gene (5 bases). Deletions cut 4 bases from V and 4 bases from J, with 14 bases between. Germline CDR1 and CDR2: SNHLY and FYNNEI. The CDR3 loop spans 14 amino acids. CDR3 sequence reads: CASSVTTDAYEQYF. In DNA, the CDR3 is TGTGCCAGCAGTGTTACGACAGATGCATACGAGCAGTACTTC.

This rearrangement joins TRBV18 to TRBJ1-1; the match to TRBD1 covers 7 bases. Germline trimming cut 6 bases from V and 1 base from J; bases unmatched to any gene: 8. CDR3 size: 15 residues. From germline, CDR1 is KGHSH and CDR2 LQKENI. The CDR3 is CASSVTTGANTEAFF. The CDR3 nucleotides read TGTGCCAGCTCGGTGACCACAGGGGCGAACACTGAAGCTTTCTTT.

The V call is TRBV19, the J call TRBJ2-6; D is undetermined. There are 15 residues in the CDR3. V lost 4 bases and J lost 10, with 17 bases in between. Germline V lookup: CDR1 LNHDA, CDR2 SQIVND (reference sequence). The CDR3 DNA sequence: TGTGCCAGTAGTACATATGAGTCCGATCGTAACGTCCTGACTTTC. As protein: CASSTYESDRNVLTF.

This clone appeared once. The J gene is TRBJ2-7, the V gene TRBV6-1; a possible D gene is TRBD2 (6 bases). The CDR3 sequence is 16 residues long. Germline V gene data show CDR1 as MNHNS and CDR2 as SASEGT. Trimming shortened V by 2 bases and J by 4 bases, and 18 bases separated the two germline ends. This CDR3 is CASSESGLKKGYEQYF. Written as DNA, the CDR3 is TGTGCCAGCAGTGAATCGGGACTCAAGAAAGGTTACGAGCAGTACTTC.

Note on this clone: Distinct nucleotide sequences in the sample also encode this CDR3. The chain is built from TRBV28 and TRBJ2-2; possible D gene TRBD2, 5 bases. CDR1 and CDR2 from the germline V gene are MDHEN and SYDVKM. The CDR3 totals 14 residues. V shed 6 bases and J shed 2 bases, with 10 bases lying between them. The CDR3 is CASSLGLNTGELFF. The CDR3 DNA sequence: TGTGCCAGCAGCTTAGGACTCAACACCGGGGAGCTGTTTTTT. Based on the CDR3 plus reference TRBV28 and TRBJ2-2, the full variable domain is DVKVTQSSRYLVKRTGEKVFLECVQDMDHENMFWYRQDPGLGLRLIYFSYDVKMKEKGDIPEGYSVSREKKERFSLILESASTNQTSMYLCASSLGLNTGELFFGEGSRLTVL.

The chain recombines TRBV5-6 with TRBJ1-5; D gene ambiguous. This CDR3 has 15 amino acids. CDR1 and CDR2 from the germline V gene are SGHDT and YYEEEE. V gave up 4 bases and J gave up 1 base, with 12 bases separating them. The DNA for the CDR3 is TGTGCCAGCAGCCGCCGGCCGGGGAGCAATCAGCCCCAGCATTTT. Translation gives CASSRRPGSNQPQHF.

The chain has TRBV2 and TRBJ1-4; maybe TRBD1 (6 bases). V was clipped by 8 bases and J by 8 bases, with 18 bases between them. The length of the CDR3 is 14 residues. The germline CDR1 and CDR2 sequences are SNHLY and FYNNEI. The CDR3 loop is CASGYGGGGEKLFF. The DNA of the CDR3 is TGTGCCAGCGGCTATGGGGGGGGCGGCGAAAAACTGTTTTTT. The full variable domain, completed using reference TRBV2 and TRBJ1-4, is EPEVTQTPSHQVTQMGQEVILRCVPISNHLYFYWYRQILGQKVEFLVSFYNNEISEKSEIFDDQFSVERPDGSNFTLKIRSTKLEDSAMYFCASGYGGGGEKLFFGSGTQLSVL.

V gene TRBV7-6 combines with J gene TRBJ1-6, with TRBD1 identical over 10 bases. V was clipped by 5 bases and J by 0 bases; unmatched bases: 4. The CDR3 loop spans 17 amino acids. Germline loops: CDR1 SGHVS, CDR2 FNYEAQ. This CDR3 reads CASSAGTGASYNSPLHF. The CDR3 DNA reads TGTGCCAGCAGCGCCGGGACAGGGGCCTCCTATAATTCACCCCTCCACTTT.

The chain's CDR3 is CASSSQGGNTEAFF. DNA for the CDR3: TGCGCCAGCAGCTCACAGGGCGGGAACACTGAAGCTTTCTTT. The V call is TRBV5-1, the J call TRBJ1-1; maybe TRBD1 (6 bases). Per the germline V gene, CDR1 is SGHRS and CDR2 is YFSETQ. This CDR3 spans 14 amino acids. The ends were cut back, 3 bases at V and 1 base at J, with 10 bases in the middle.

The sample holds one count of this clone. The chain links TRBV9 to TRBJ2-5, with 7 bases matching TRBD2. CDR3 size: 15 residues. V gave up 0 bases and J gave up 2 bases; unmatched junction bases: 4. Germline lookup yields CDR1 SGDLS and CDR2 YYNGEE. CDR3 coding DNA: TGTGCCAGCAGCGTAGGGCGGGGGATACAAGAGACCCAGTACTTC. Protein sequence: CASSVGRGIQETQYF.

This chain links TRBV15 with TRBJ1-1; no clear D. V gave up 1 base and J gave up 0 bases, with 6 bases separating them. The CDR3 length is 14 residues. Germline CDR1 reads LNHNV; CDR2 reads YYDKDF (reference sequence). CDR3 sequence: CATSRVGLNTEAFF. In DNA form, the CDR3 reads TGTGCCACCAGCAGAGTTGGCCTGAACACTGAAGCTTTCTTT.